These 16 T cell receptor beta chains were sequenced from one sample in a study of T-cell reconstitution after alpha-beta-depleted transplantation in children listed by TCRdb under 2016. The library was built by means of PCR. Sequenced on an Illumina HiSeq 2500. Molecular barcoding was employed in the preparation of TCR libraries, with unique molecular identifiers being used to normalize TCRbeta repertoire quantification. The public reads were quality trimmed at Q25 with fastp and then assembled into clones with MiXCR by TCRdb, keeping productive beta chains. Entries that share a CDR3 protein sequence are merged under the most common genes and DNA. The sample table contains approximately 980,000 distinct CDR3 sequences; only one count was recorded for about 29% of them. Together, the top ten hold approximately 30% of the sample. This sample's treatment or condition label indicates: allogeneic hematopoietic cell transplantation with graft depleted of TCRalphabeta T cells and CD19 B cells.

Sequencing used PBMCs, mostly from graft donor cells, obtained 360 days after TCRalphabeta/CD19-depleted stem cell transplant. The receptors originated from a boy under two years old who had a stem cell transplant for SCID, so the T cells may come from the graft donor.

This clonotype has just a few counts. This chain links TRBV7-8 with TRBJ1-1; D remains ambiguous. CDR3 length: 14 amino acids. Per germline, CDR1 SGHVS and CDR2 FQNEAQ. Trimming stripped 0 bases from V and 0 bases from J, with 5 bases between. This chain's CDR3 is CASSLALLNTEAFF. DNA for the CDR3: TGTGCCAGCAGCTTAGCGCTGTTGAACACTGAAGCTTTCTTT.

This clonotype was seen only a few times. The J gene is TRBJ1-3, the V gene TRBV12-3 or TRBV12-4; 8 nucleotides agree with TRBD1. With V trimmed by 7 bases and J by 0 bases, 8 bases remained unmatched. The length of the CDR3 is 16 residues. In nucleotides, the CDR3 is TGTGCCAGCACCCCAACAGGGACAGGCTCTGGAAACACCATATATTTT. Amino acids: CASTPTGTGSGNTIYF.

J is TRBJ2-7 and V is TRBV18; D call uncertain. The CDR3 covers 16 residues. Germline-derived CDR1 and CDR2 are KGHSH and LQKENI. V was clipped by 1 base and J by 4 bases, with 17 bases between them. CDR3 in DNA: TGTGCCAGCTCACCACGGCAGGCCGTTAATCTTTACGAGCAGTACTTC. It is translated as CASSPRQAVNLYEQYF.

This chain connects TRBV6-5 to TRBJ1-5; perhaps TRBD1 as D (6 bases). This CDR3 region has 15 residues. The V gene lost 5 bases and the J gene lost 7 bases, with 18 bases spanning the gap. Germline assignment: CDR1 MNHEY and CDR2 SVGAGI. CDR3 amino acids: CASSITGREEQPQHF. The CDR3, as DNA: TGTGCCAGCAGTATAACAGGGCGCGAAGAGCAGCCCCAGCATTTT.

This clonotype was recorded a few times. This sequence joins TRBV5-5 and TRBJ2-2, with a weak D call TRBD2 (7 bases). V lost 1 base to trimming and J lost 5 bases, with 12 bases between them. This CDR3 has 15 amino acids. CDR1 is SGHKS and CDR2 is YYEKEE in the germline V gene (reference sequence). The CDR3 sequence: CASSLIGGLTGELFF. DNA for the CDR3: TGTGCCAGCAGCTTGATCGGGGGGCTGACCGGGGAGCTGTTTTTT.

About this clonotype: One end of the junction varies from germline; a read error may be responsible. This chain links TRBV4-1 with TRBJ1-1; TRBD1 aligns across 8 bases. CDR1 is MGHRA and CDR2 is YSYEKL in the germline V gene. This CDR3 comprises 15 residues. CDR3 loop: CASSQDRGSNTEAFF. Here the CDR3 DNA reads TGTGCCAGCAGCCAAGACAGGGGAAGTAACACTGAAGCTTTCTTT.

The sample holds many counts of this clonotype. The V call is TRBV7-9, the J call TRBJ1-1, with D uncertain. Between the trimmed V and J ends, which lost 1 base and 2 bases, there was a span of 11 bases. This CDR3 is 15 amino acids long. Germline CDR1 is SEHNR and CDR2 is FQNEAQ (reference sequence). In DNA form, the CDR3 reads TGTGCCAGCAGCTTAGGGGCCGGAGCCAACACTGAAGCTTTCTTT. Protein sequence: CASSLGAGANTEAFF. The full variable domain, completed using reference TRBV7-9 and TRBJ1-1, is DTGVSQNPRHKITKRGQNVTFRCDPISEHNRLYWYRQTLGQGPEFLTYFQNEAQLEKSRLLSDRFSAERPKGSFSTLEIQRTEQGDSAMYLCASSLGAGANTEAFFGQGTRLTVV.

The gene calls are TRBV5-1 and TRBJ1-1; 12 bases agree with TRBD1. V lost 0 bases, J lost 4 bases, and 7 bases stayed unmatched. Germline lookup yields CDR1 SGHRS and CDR2 YFSETQ. The CDR3 contains 17 residues. The CDR3 loop is CASSLEGQGAGGTEAFF. CDR3 bases: TGCGCCAGCAGCTTGGAGGGACAGGGGGCCGGGGGCACTGAAGCTTTCTTT.

The rearrangement links TRBV5-1 to TRBJ2-1; D possibly corresponds to TRBD1 (6 bases). The V end was cut by 3 bases, the J end by 7 bases, with 14 bases between. The CDR3 runs to 14 residues. Per the germline V gene, CDR1 is SGHRS and CDR2 is YFSETQ. The CDR3 sequence is CASSSRDKGNEQFF. The CDR3 DNA reads as TGCGCCAGCAGCTCCCGGGACAAGGGGAATGAGCAGTTCTTC.

This chain connects TRBV2 to TRBJ2-4; TRBD2 aligns across 11 bases. There are 14 residues in the CDR3. The V segment lost 8 bases and the J segment 0 bases; nucleotides outside the gene matches: 0. Germline V gene sequence: CDR1 SNHLY, CDR2 FYNNEI. In nucleotides, the CDR3 is TGTGCCAGCCTAGCGGGGGGAGCCAAAAACATTCAGTACTTC. Amino acid sequence: CASLAGGAKNIQYF.

This rearrangement joins TRBV18 to TRBJ1-1; TRBD1 matches at 7 bases. V shed 3 bases and J 5 bases; nucleotides not matched to a gene: 6. CDR3 length: 14 residues. Germline values: CDR1 KGHSH, CDR2 LQKENI. The CDR3 loop reads CASSPDRLRTEAFF. In nucleotides, the CDR3 is TGTGCCAGCTCACCGGACAGGTTAAGGACTGAAGCTTTCTTT. The complete variable domain, with remaining parts taken from reference TRBV18 and TRBJ1-1, reads NAGVMQNPRHLVRRRGQEARLRCSPMKGHSHVYWYRQLPEEGLKFMVYLQKENIIDESGMPKERFSAEFPKEGPSILRIQQVVRGDSAAYFCASSPDRLRTEAFFGQGTRLTVV.

The V gene is TRBV4-1, the J gene TRBJ2-3; TRBD2 agrees at 10 bases. V lost 2 bases, J lost 1 base, and 6 bases stayed unmatched. Germline CDR1 reads MGHRA; CDR2 reads YSYEKL. This CDR3 is 17 amino acids long. The CDR3 region is CASSQYSLAGGTDTQYF. The CDR3 DNA is TGCGCCAGCAGCCAATATTCCCTAGCGGGGGGCACAGATACGCAGTATTTT.

The chain has TRBV27 and TRBJ2-7; D is undetermined. Trimming took 6 bases from V and 3 from J, leaving 15 bases between them. The CDR3 runs 14 residues. CDR1 and CDR2 from the germline V gene are MNHEY and SMNVEV (reference sequence). The CDR3 region is CASSPILTHYEQYF. The CDR3 DNA follows: TGTGCCAGCAGCCCCATCTTAACCCACTACGAGCAGTACTTC.

This CDR3 reads CASGQGGTSTDTQYF. The DNA of the CDR3 is TGTGCCAGCGGTCAGGGCGGGACGAGCACAGATACGCAGTATTTT. The chain combines TRBV7-9 with TRBJ2-3, with D maybe TRBD2 (6 bases). Trimming left V 8 bases short and J 0 bases short, with 15 bases between. CDR3 length: 15 amino acids. Germline CDR1 SEHNR, CDR2 FQNEAQ (reference sequence).

This clonotype was counted at least ten times. The rearrangement uses TRBV4-3 and TRBJ1-2; 9 positions match TRBD1. V lost 4 bases and J lost 8; bases outside the gene matches: 2. CDR3 length: 12 amino acids. Germline assignment: CDR1 LGHNA and CDR2 YSLEER. The CDR3: CASSLDRGGYTF. DNA for the CDR3: TGCGCCAGCAGCCTCGACAGGGGGGGCTACACCTTC.

A few counts support this clonotype. The rearrangement uses TRBV9 and TRBJ2-2; perhaps TRBD1 as D (5 bases). V was trimmed by 0 bases and J by 5 bases, leaving 11 bases between them. The V gene's germline CDR1 is SGDLS and CDR2 YYNGEE. The CDR3 has 15 residues. In DNA, the CDR3 is TGTGCCAGCAGCGTAGGGTGGGGCGCAACCGGGGAGCTGTTTTTT. Translated: CASSVGWGATGELFF.